This is a list of T cell receptor beta chains from one sample in a study of post-analysis software for immune sequencing data. A single record per CDR3 protein comes from TCRdb applying MiXCR to the PCR reads. The sample shows 740,000 or so distinct CDR3 sequences, approximately 53% of them seen only once. The specimen sequenced was blood. These receptors all come from a girl aged 5-17 years with multiple sclerosis. The CDR3 runs from the conserved cysteine through the conserved F or W. The order of the fields is J gene, clone size, V gene, CDR3 protein. Not all rows give a size; the values are once, few, many and, for expanded clones, a class.

J: TRBJ2-4; size: once; V: TRBV25-1; CDR3: CASRTSGKSEQYF
J: TRBJ2-2; size: -; V: TRBV12-3/TRBV12-4; CDR3: CASSLLSDTGELFF
J: TRBJ2-1; size: -; V: TRBV20-1; CDR3: CSARGTSGGSYNEQFF
J: TRBJ1-5; size: -; V: TRBV20-1; CDR3: CSARGGPHQPQHF
J: TRBJ2-1; size: few; V: TRBV20-1; CDR3: CSARDGGPASYNEQFF
J: TRBJ1-1; size: -; V: TRBV20-1; CDR3: CSPTGSTYTEAFF
J: TRBJ2-1; size: -; V: TRBV20-1; CDR3: CSARPGLRFSGEQFF
J: -; size: once; V: TRBV12-3/TRBV12-4; CDR3: CASSFGVGGTQYF
J: TRBJ2-6; size: -; V: TRBV9; CDR3: CASATGASGANVLTF
J: TRBJ1-2; size: -; V: TRBV29-1; CDR3: CSVVRGTNYGYTF
J: TRBJ2-3; size: -; V: TRBV9; CDR3: CASSVGRGRDTQYF
J: TRBJ1-2; size: -; V: TRBV15; CDR3: CATSRDTLANYGYTF
J: TRBJ2-1; size: -; V: TRBV12-3/TRBV12-4; CDR3: CASSLMGRGGNNEQFF
J: TRBJ2-1; size: -; V: TRBV14; CDR3: CASRSGLEIYEQFF
J: TRBJ2-1; size: -; V: TRBV15; CDR3: CATSREGIAGWYNEQFF
J: TRBJ2-7; size: once; V: TRBV20-1; CDR3: CSAGDASGTFYEQYF
J: TRBJ1-5; size: -; V: TRBV2; CDR3: CASSPMGGAGQPQHF
J: TRBJ2-6; size: -; V: TRBV10-2; CDR3: CASFGQGAFYSGANVLTF
J: TRBJ2-7; size: once; V: TRBV5-1; CDR3: CASSLAGGAPTYEQYF
J: -; size: -; V: TRBV5-1; CDR3: CASSLDFRDRGEQYF
J: TRBJ2-7; size: few; V: TRBV7-9; CDR3: CASSLARDPYEQYF
J: TRBJ2-6; size: -; V: TRBV6-5; CDR3: CASSYRQGATGANVLTF
J: TRBJ2-7; size: -; V: TRBV3-1; CDR3: CASSHSRGEQYF
J: TRBJ2-3; size: once; V: TRBV7-9; CDR3: CASSPKGAAGRADTQYF